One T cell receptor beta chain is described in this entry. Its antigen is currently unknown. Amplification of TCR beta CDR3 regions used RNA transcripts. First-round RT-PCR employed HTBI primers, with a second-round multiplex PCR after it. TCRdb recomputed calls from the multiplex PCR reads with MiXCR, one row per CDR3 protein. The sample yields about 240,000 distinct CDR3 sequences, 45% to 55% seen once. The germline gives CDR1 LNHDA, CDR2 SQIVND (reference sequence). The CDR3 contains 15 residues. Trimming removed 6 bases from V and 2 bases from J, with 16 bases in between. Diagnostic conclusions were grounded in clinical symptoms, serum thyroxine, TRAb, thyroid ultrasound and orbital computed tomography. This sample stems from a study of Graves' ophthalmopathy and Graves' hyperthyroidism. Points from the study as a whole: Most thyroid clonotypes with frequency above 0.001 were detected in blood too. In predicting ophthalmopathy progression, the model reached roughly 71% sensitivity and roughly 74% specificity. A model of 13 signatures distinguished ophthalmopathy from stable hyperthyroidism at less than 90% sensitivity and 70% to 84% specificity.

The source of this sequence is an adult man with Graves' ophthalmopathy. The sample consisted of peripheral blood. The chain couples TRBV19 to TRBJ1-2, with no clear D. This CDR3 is CASSHTIEPNYGYTF. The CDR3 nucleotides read TGTGCCAGTAGCCATACCATAGAGCCCAACTATGGCTACACCTTC.